This entry concerns a single T cell receptor (beta chain). The sample originates from a study of shared clonotypes between healthy human individuals. Study overall: Aged 18 to 49, the donors were two women and three men. Per donor, CD8 memory used one plate, CD8 naive used two, CD4 memory used three and CD4 naive used three.

Naive CD8 isolation took CD45RO-negative cells positively selected for CCR7 and excluded terminally differentiated effector memory CD45RA+ cells. Germline values: CDR1 SGHNT, CDR2 YENEEA. The CDR3 has 16 residues. Trimming pared 5 bases from V and 5 bases from J, leaving 19 bases between. The data were produced by immunoSEQ multiplex PCR, yet TCRdb's version contains in-frame clones alone and is incomplete. This sample has over 750,000 clones, with around 96% found just once. This chain links TRBV11-3 with TRBJ2-1; a possible D gene is TRBD2 (6 bases). The sequence came from a man younger than 40 in good health. The specimen was naive CD8+ T cells sorted from blood. CDR3 region: CASSIRPPGLDNEQFF. CDR3 DNA sequence: TGTGCCAGCAGCATACGACCCCCGGGACTCGACAATGAGCAGTTCTTC.